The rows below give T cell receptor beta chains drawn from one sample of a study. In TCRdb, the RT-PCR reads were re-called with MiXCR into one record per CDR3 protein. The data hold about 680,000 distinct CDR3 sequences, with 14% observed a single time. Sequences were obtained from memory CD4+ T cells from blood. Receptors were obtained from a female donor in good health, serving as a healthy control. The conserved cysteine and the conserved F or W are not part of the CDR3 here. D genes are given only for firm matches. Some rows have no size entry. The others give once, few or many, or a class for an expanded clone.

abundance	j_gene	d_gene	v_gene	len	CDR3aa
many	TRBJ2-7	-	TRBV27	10	ASSRDNRRQY
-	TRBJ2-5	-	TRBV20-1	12	SFPDSLRQETQY
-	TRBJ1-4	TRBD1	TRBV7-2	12	ASSLQGAKEKLF
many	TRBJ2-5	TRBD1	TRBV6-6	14	ASSVGTGPAFETQY
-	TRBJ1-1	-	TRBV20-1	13	SATDPMGVEAEAF
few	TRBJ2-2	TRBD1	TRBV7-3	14	ASSRSTGGNTGELF
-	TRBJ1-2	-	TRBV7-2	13	ASSFGSGGLNGYT
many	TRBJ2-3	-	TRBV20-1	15	SARDQGSPSVRDTQY
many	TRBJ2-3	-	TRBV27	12	ASSGDREADTQY
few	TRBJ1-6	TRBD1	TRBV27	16	ASSPGTGRYSYNSPLH
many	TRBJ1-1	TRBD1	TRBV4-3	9	AIPDRPEAF
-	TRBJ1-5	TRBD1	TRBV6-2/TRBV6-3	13	ASRGGQGGRQPQH
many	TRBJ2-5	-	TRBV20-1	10	SARTSKETQY
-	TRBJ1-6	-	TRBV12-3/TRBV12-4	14	ASSPRPGQANSPLH
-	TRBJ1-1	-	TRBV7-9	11	ASSSVGDTEAF
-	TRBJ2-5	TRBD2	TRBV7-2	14	ASSLALAGEKETQY
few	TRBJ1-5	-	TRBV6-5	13	ASSFRQGNDQPQH